Shown below are 22 T cell receptor beta chains from a single sample sequenced in a study of response to subunit inactivated influenza vaccine. TCRdb used MiXCR to reprocess the RT-PCR reads, holding one entry per CDR3 protein. The sample has 550,000 to 800,000 distinct CDR3 sequences, 15% to 19% seen once. The sequenced sample was PBMCs from blood, obtained 11 to 12 days after vaccination. These receptors were taken from a man aged 45-65 years who received an inactivated influenza vaccine.

V is TRBV7-6 and J is TRBJ2-7; TRBD1 matches at 7 bases. The CDR3 is 13 residues long. CDR1 is SGHVS, CDR2 FNYEAQ, per germline. V shed 5 bases and J 2 bases; nucleotides not matched to a gene: 3. The CDR3 DNA is TGTGCCAGCAGCGTCGGACAGGCCTACGAGCAGTACTTC. It yields the protein CASSVGQAYEQYF.

The rearrangement links TRBV2 to TRBJ1-1; no clear D. Germline CDR1 is SNHLY and CDR2 is FYNNEI. Trimming left V 7 bases short and J 7 bases short, with 13 bases between. CDR3 length: 12 amino acids. CDR3 loop: CASTELSGEAFF. CDR3 coding DNA: TGTGCCAGCACCGAGCTTAGTGGTGAAGCTTTCTTT.

The chain couples TRBV7-6 to TRBJ2-7; unclear D gene. Trimming stripped 5 bases from V and 5 bases from J, with 16 bases between. CDR3 size: 14 residues. Germline V lookup: CDR1 SGHVS, CDR2 FNYEAQ. The CDR3 sequence: CASSKSPNVHEQYF. Here the CDR3 DNA reads TGTGCCAGCAGCAAGTCCCCAAATGTCCACGAGCAGTACTTC.

Comment on this clonotype: Germline and junction disagree at one end, which may indicate a read error. This chain connects TRBV5-6 to TRBJ2-1, with TRBD1 identical over 7 bases. This CDR3 is built from 11 residues. Germline V gene data show CDR1 as SGHDT and CDR2 as YYEEEE. CDR3 in amino acids: CASSYGQAPTF. In DNA form, the CDR3 reads TGTGCCAGCAGCTATGGACAGGCGCCGACCTTC.

This clonotype was detected many times. This rearrangement joins TRBV7-9 to TRBJ2-5; D possibly uses TRBD1 or TRBD2 (5 bases each). Germline CDR1 and CDR2: SEHNR and FQNEAQ (reference sequence). Trimming shortened V by 5 bases and J by 4 bases, and 11 bases separated the two germline ends. This CDR3 has 13 amino acids. The CDR3 DNA reads as TGTGCCAGCAGCCCTGGGGGTTTAGAGACCCAGTACTTC. It translates to CASSPGGLETQYF.

V and J are TRBV29-1 and TRBJ2-2; D could derive from TRBD1 or TRBD2 (5 bases each). Per germline, CDR1 SQVTM and CDR2 ANQGSEA. The CDR3 sequence is 12 residues long. Trimming cost V 4 bases and J 5 bases, with 8 bases left between them. DNA of the CDR3: TGCAGCGTTGGTGGGGGAACCGGGGAGCTGTTTTTT. It yields the protein CSVGGGTGELFF.

This clonotype was detected only a few times. Compared with germline, one end of the junction differs, possibly owing to a read error. This chain links TRBV11-2 with TRBJ2-1; D is possibly TRBD2 (5 bases). CDR1 and CDR2 (germline): SGHAT, FQNNGV. This CDR3 is built from 14 residues. The CDR3 DNA follows: TGTGCCAGCACCTTACCGTCCGGGGTCAATGAGCAGTTCTTC. Amino acid sequence: CASTLPSGVNEQFF.

The chain is built from TRBV20-1 and TRBJ2-3, with D hard to call. Germline V CDR1 and CDR2: DFQATT, SNEGSKA (reference sequence). Deletions cut 5 bases from V and 3 bases from J, with 15 bases between. CDR3 size: 14 residues. This chain's CDR3 is CSASRFVRTDTQYF. CDR3 DNA sequence: TGCAGTGCTTCCCGGTTTGTGCGTACAGATACGCAGTATTTT.

This clonotype was picked up a small number of times. V gene TRBV29-1 combines with J gene TRBJ1-1; D remains unclear. This CDR3 has 12 residues. Trimming stripped 5 bases from V and 1 base from J, with 8 bases between. Germline assignment: CDR1 SQVTM and CDR2 ANQGSEA. CDR3 sequence reads: CSVRHPNTEAFF. The CDR3 bases are TGCAGCGTTAGACACCCGAACACTGAAGCTTTCTTT.

The chain uses TRBV20-1 and TRBJ2-7, with D uncertain. The germline CDR1 and CDR2 sequences are DFQATT and SNEGSKA (reference sequence). CDR3 length: 15 residues. V gave up 0 bases and J gave up 1 base, with 13 bases separating them. The CDR3 spells CSARDKRKASYEQYF. CDR3 coding DNA: TGCAGTGCTAGAGATAAGCGCAAGGCGTCCTACGAGCAGTACTTC.

Concerning this clonotype itself: Likely a read error: the CDR3 ends without its conserved phenylalanine or tryptophan. The chain has TRBV7-2 and TRBJ2-5, with 13 bases aligning to TRBD2. This CDR3 is built from 14 residues. Trimming took 5 bases from V and 5 from J; bases not matched to a gene: 2. CDR1 is SGHTA, CDR2 FQGNSA, per germline. In DNA form, the CDR3 reads TGTGCCAGCAGCCCGGGACTAGCGGGGGAGACCCAGTACTTA. Amino acids: CASSPGLAGETQYL.

The chain couples TRBV20-1 to TRBJ2-7; 8 bases are shared with TRBD1. CDR1 DFQATT and CDR2 SNEGSKA come from the germline V gene (reference sequence). The CDR3 is made up of 13 amino acids. Trimming took 6 bases from V and 3 from J; bases not matched to a gene: 7. This CDR3 reads CSARDRSNYEQYF. The DNA for the CDR3 is TGCAGTGCCCGGGACAGGAGCAACTACGAGCAGTACTTC.

This clonotype has more than one count but fewer than ten. The chain carries TRBV5-1 and TRBJ2-2; no firm D call. V dropped 3 bases and J dropped 8 bases, with 17 bases sitting between them. CDR1 SGHRS and CDR2 YFSETQ come from the germline V gene. The CDR3 is 15 amino acids. CDR3 region: CASSSLIPQPGELFF. The CDR3 DNA follows: TGCGCCAGCAGCTCCTTGATACCCCAACCGGGGGAGCTGTTTTTT.

The chain joins TRBV12-3 or TRBV12-4 to TRBJ1-2, with 11 nucleotides matching TRBD1. The CDR3 is 12 residues long. After removal of 8 bases from V and 7 bases from J, the junction contained 3 bases not matched to a gene. This CDR3 reads CASAGTGGGYTF. The CDR3 nucleotides read TGTGCCAGCGCCGGGACAGGGGGTGGCTACACCTTC.

At least ten counts were recorded for this clonotype. The chain employs TRBV29-1 and TRBJ2-2; D may be TRBD1 or TRBD2 (5 bases each). Germline V gene data show CDR1 as SQVTM and CDR2 as ANQGSEA. CDR3 size: 13 residues. V was cut by 6 bases and J by 3 bases, with 11 bases left in between. The chain's CDR3 is CSVPRGDTGELFF. The CDR3 DNA is TGCAGCGTCCCTAGGGGAGACACCGGGGAGCTGTTTTTT.

This clonotype was picked up many times. The chain employs TRBV20-1 and TRBJ2-1; perhaps TRBD2 as D (7 bases). The germline V gene encodes CDR1 DFQATT and CDR2 SNEGSKA (reference sequence). The CDR3 is 15 residues long. The V and J ends lost 6 bases and 1 base respectively, with 16 bases between them. Here the CDR3 DNA reads TGCAGTGCCCCGGCGGGGGCCCTATCCTACAATGAGCAGTTCTTC. Its translation is CSAPAGALSYNEQFF.

This chain connects TRBV9 to TRBJ2-4; D possibly corresponds to TRBD2 (6 bases). Germline V lookup: CDR1 SGDLS, CDR2 YYNGEE. Trimming pared 3 bases from V and 6 bases from J, leaving 10 bases between. The CDR3 spans 13 residues. In DNA form, the CDR3 reads TGTGCCAGCAGCGAACTAGCTGGAAACATTCAGTACTTC. It encodes CASSELAGNIQYF. Full variable domain (missing parts from reference TRBV9 and TRBJ2-4): DSGVTQTPKHLITATGQRVTLRCSPRSGDLSVYWYQQSLDQGLQFLIQYYNGEERAKGNILERFSAQQFPDLHSELNLSSLELGDSALYFCASSELAGNIQYFGAGTRLSVL.

This clonotype has a handful of counts. V usage is TRBV10-3 and J usage is TRBJ1-4; TRBD1 matches at 8 bases. The germline CDR1 and CDR2 sequences are ENHRY and SYGVKD. The trim removed 5 bases at V and 8 bases at J, leaving 4 bases unmatched. This CDR3 is 13 amino acids long. The CDR3 DNA follows: TGTGCCATCAGTAGGACAGGGAAAGAAAAACTGTTTTTT. Its translation is CAISRTGKEKLFF.

As concerns this clonotype: A read error may account for a junction end that differs from germline. This chain connects TRBV29-1 to TRBJ2-1; no clear D gene. The CDR3 extends over 12 amino acids. The V gene's germline CDR1 is SQVTM and CDR2 ANQGSEA. In DNA form, the CDR3 reads TGCAGCGTTGTAAGGGTCTACGATGAGCAGTTCTTC. Amino acid sequence: CSVVRVYDEQFF.

CDR3 residues: CASSRLSPGQTSGANVLTF. CDR3 DNA: TGTGCCAGCAGTCGACTCTCCCCGGGACAGACCTCTGGGGCCAACGTCCTGACTTTC. V is TRBV6-4 and J is TRBJ2-6; the match to TRBD1 covers 7 bases. Trimming removed 5 bases from V and 0 bases from J; junction bases left unmatched: 13. The CDR3 length is 19 residues. CDR1 is MRHNA, CDR2 SNTAGT, per germline.

This clonotype turned up a few times. The CDR3 DNA is TGTGCCAGCAGCCGAAATCCGGGACAGGGATACGAGCAGTACTTC. Translating it yields CASSRNPGQGYEQYF. The genes are TRBV28 and TRBJ2-7, with TRBD1 matching 9 bases. Germline CDR1 MDHEN, CDR2 SYDVKM. This CDR3 comprises 15 residues. The J segment lost 4 bases and the V segment lost 6 bases, leaving 10 bases of the junction unmatched.

This clonotype was detected a few times. J is TRBJ2-3 and V is TRBV29-1; no clear D. V shed 0 bases and J shed 8 bases, with 12 bases lying between them. Germline V gene lookup returns CDR1 SQVTM and CDR2 ANQGSEA. The CDR3 has 13 residues. The chain's CDR3 is CSVEEGEGATQYF. The CDR3 DNA sequence: TGCAGCGTTGAAGAGGGTGAAGGTGCTACGCAGTATTTT.